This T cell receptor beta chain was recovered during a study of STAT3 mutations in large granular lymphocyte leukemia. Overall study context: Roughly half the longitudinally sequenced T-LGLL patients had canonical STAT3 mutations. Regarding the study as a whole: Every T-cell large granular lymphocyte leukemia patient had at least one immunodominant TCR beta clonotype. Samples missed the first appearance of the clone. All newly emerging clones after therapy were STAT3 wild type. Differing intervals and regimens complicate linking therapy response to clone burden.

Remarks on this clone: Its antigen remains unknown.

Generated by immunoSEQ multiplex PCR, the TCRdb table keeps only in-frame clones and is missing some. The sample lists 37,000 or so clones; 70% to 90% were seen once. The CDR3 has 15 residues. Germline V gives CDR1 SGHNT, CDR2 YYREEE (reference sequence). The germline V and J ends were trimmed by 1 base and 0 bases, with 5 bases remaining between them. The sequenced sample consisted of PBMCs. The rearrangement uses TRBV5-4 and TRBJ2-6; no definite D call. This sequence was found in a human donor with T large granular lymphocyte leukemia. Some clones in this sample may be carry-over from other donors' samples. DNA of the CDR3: TGTGCCAGCAGCTTGAGGTCCTCTGGGGCCAACGTCCTGACTTTC. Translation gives CASSLRSSGANVLTF.